The 16 T cell receptor beta chains reported below all come from one sample, sequenced in a study of shared clonotypes between healthy human individuals. The method was immunoSEQ multiplex PCR; TCRdb's version includes in-frame clones alone and lacks a portion of them. Among 490,000 or so clones listed, approximately 80% were seen once. Sequencing was performed on PBMCs. These receptors originate from a woman aged 35 to 49 in good health. Some clones in this sample may be carry-over from other donors' samples.

This sequence joins TRBV5-1 and TRBJ2-3, with 9 bases identical to TRBD2. With 6 bases clipped from V and 2 bases from J, the junction kept 4 bases outside the gene matches. This CDR3 region has 14 residues. Germline assignment: CDR1 SGHRS and CDR2 YFSETQ. This CDR3 is CASNSGRLTDTQYF. The CDR3 DNA reads TGCGCCAGCAACAGCGGGAGGCTCACAGATACGCAGTATTTT. Based on the CDR3 plus reference TRBV5-1 and TRBJ2-3, the full variable domain is KAGVTQTPRYLIKTRGQQVTLSCSPISGHRSVSWYQQTPGQGLQFLFEYFSETQRNKGNFPGRFSGRQFSNSRSEMNVSTLELGDSALYLCASNSGRLTDTQYFGPGTRLTVL.

About this clone itself: The same CDR3 arises from other DNA sequences in this sample as well. The chain has TRBV4-3 and TRBJ2-7; 11 positions match TRBD1. In germline, CDR1 is LGHNA, CDR2 YSLEER. The CDR3 extends over 15 amino acids. J gave up 6 bases and V 3 bases, and 7 bases lay outside the gene matches. CDR3 bases: TGCGCCAGCAGCCACCCGGGACAGGGGGTGGGCGAGCAGTACTTC. It specifies CASSHPGQGVGEQYF.

This clone occurred a few times. V and J are TRBV7-3 and TRBJ2-1, with D unclear. The CDR3 consists of 15 residues. CDR1 is SGHTA, CDR2 FQGTGA, per germline. The ends were cut back, 4 bases at V and 4 bases at J, with 14 bases in the middle. This chain's CDR3 is CASSSRLGAYNEQFF. In DNA, the CDR3 is TGTGCCAGCAGCTCCCGCCTAGGAGCTTACAATGAGCAGTTCTTC.

The V and J genes are TRBV4-1 and TRBJ2-1, with D unclear. The CDR3 has 13 residues. Germline values: CDR1 MGHRA, CDR2 YSYEKL. Deletions cut 3 bases from V and 6 bases from J, with 9 bases between. The CDR3 loop is CASSQTGGNEQFF. The CDR3 DNA follows: TGCGCCAGCAGCCAGACGGGCGGCAATGAGCAGTTCTTC.

The CDR3, as DNA: TGTGCCATCAGTCCTTCCTTAGCGTCCTACGAGCAGTACTTC. This gives the protein CAISPSLASYEQYF. This chain joins TRBV10-3 and TRBJ2-7, with TRBD2 as a possible D gene (5 bases). The CDR3 has 14 amino acids. Trimming took off 5 bases at V and 1 base at J, with 12 bases between the two ends. Germline lookup yields CDR1 ENHRY and CDR2 SYGVKD.

The chain recombines TRBV11-2 with TRBJ2-7; no definite D call. The germline V and J ends were trimmed by 1 base and 3 bases, with 10 bases remaining between them. CDR3 length: 14 amino acids. Germline V gene lookup returns CDR1 SGHAT and CDR2 FQNNGV. CDR3: CASSLGIGVYEQYF. CDR3 DNA: TGTGCCAGCAGCTTAGGTATCGGTGTCTACGAGCAGTACTTC.

The CDR3 region has the DNA TGCGCCAGCAGCCAACTCACAGGGGGCAATCAGCCCCAGCATTTT. Its translation is CASSQLTGGNQPQHF. The chain recombines TRBV4-1 with TRBJ1-5; 7 bases are a match to TRBD1. Germline trimming cut 2 bases from V and 2 bases from J; bases unmatched to any gene: 3. This CDR3 has 15 residues. Germline CDR1 and CDR2: MGHRA and YSYEKL.

The genes are TRBV20-1 and TRBJ1-1; D gene uncertain. Germline V gene data show CDR1 as DFQATT and CDR2 as SNEGSKA (reference sequence). There are 11 residues in the CDR3. The CDR3 sequence: CRASVNTEAFF. In DNA form, the CDR3 reads TGCAGAGCCTCTGTGAACACTGAAGCTTTCTTT.

The genes are TRBV7-2 and TRBJ2-7; possibly TRBD2 for D (6 bases). CDR3 size: 13 residues. CDR1 and CDR2 (germline): SGHTA, FQGNSA. With 8 bases removed from V and 3 bases from J, the gap between germline ends came to 14 bases. DNA for the CDR3: TGTGCCAGCGGACGGGTGGGGGGCTACGAGCAGTACTTC. Its translation: CASGRVGGYEQYF.

CDR3 DNA: TGCGCCAGCAGCCTCAGGGGGACTAGCGGAACAAACACCGGGGAGCTGTTTTTT. Its translation: CASSLRGTSGTNTGELFF. The chain recombines TRBV4-3 with TRBJ2-2; 11 nucleotides align to TRBD2. With V trimmed by 4 bases and J by 2 bases, 9 bases remained unmatched. From germline, CDR1 is LGHNA and CDR2 YSLEER. CDR3 length: 18 residues.

Written as DNA, the CDR3 is TGTGCCAGCAGCCTGCAAAGGGCTACCGGGGAGCTGTTTTTT. Its protein is CASSLQRATGELFF. The rearrangement uses TRBV11-2 and TRBJ2-2; no reliable D call. Germline loops: CDR1 SGHAT, CDR2 FQNNGV. Trimming pared 5 bases from V and 5 bases from J, leaving 12 bases between. CDR3 length: 14 amino acids. Full variable domain (remainder filled in from reference TRBV11-2 and TRBJ2-2): EAGVAQSPRYKIIEKRQSVAFWCNPISGHATLYWYQQILGQGPKLLIQFQNNGVVDDSQLPKDRFSAERLKGVDSTLKIQPAKLEDSAVYLCASSLQRATGELFFGEGSRLTVL.

The V call is TRBV11-2, the J call TRBJ2-5; TRBD1 matches at 9 bases. This CDR3 is 14 amino acids long. The germline V gene has CDR1 SGHAT and CDR2 FQNNGV. V shed 5 bases and J 1 base; nucleotides not matched to a gene: 2. The DNA of the CDR3 is TGTGCCAGCAGCCAACAGGGGGCCCAAGAGACCCAGTACTTC. It yields the protein CASSQQGAQETQYF.

This clone was seen once. The chain couples TRBV27 to TRBJ2-5; maybe TRBD1 (5 bases). The CDR3 has 14 residues. Trimming removed 0 bases at V and 7 bases at J, with 12 bases between. Germline CDR1 is MNHEY and CDR2 is SMNVEV (reference sequence). The CDR3 sequence: CASSLSGQGGTQYF. In nucleotides, the CDR3 is TGTGCCAGCAGTTTATCTGGGCAGGGCGGGACCCAGTACTTC.

This clone was counted a single time. The chain combines TRBV4-2 with TRBJ2-7; 10 bases map to TRBD2. Per the germline V gene, CDR1 is LGHNA and CDR2 is YNFKEQ. The CDR3 totals 16 residues. V lost 3 bases, J lost 3 bases, and 8 bases stayed unmatched. CDR3 loop: CASSHPTSGAFYEQYF. The CDR3 DNA reads as TGTGCCAGCAGCCATCCTACTAGCGGGGCTTTCTACGAGCAGTACTTC.

V is TRBV29-1 and J is TRBJ2-3; TRBD2 matches at 7 bases. CDR1 is SQVTM and CDR2 is ANQGSEA in the germline V gene. The CDR3 contains 13 residues. Trimming cost V 8 bases and J 4 bases; bases outside gene matches: 9. CDR3 residues: CSLKGGGPDTQYF. CDR3 DNA sequence: TGCAGCCTGAAGGGCGGGGGTCCAGATACGCAGTATTTT.

V and J are TRBV6-6 and TRBJ2-3; 13 bases agree with TRBD2. The junction had 5 bases not matched to a gene; V was cut back by 6 bases and J by 2 bases. The length of the CDR3 is 16 residues. CDR1 is MNHNY and CDR2 is SVGAGI in the germline V gene (reference sequence). The CDR3 DNA reads TGTGCCAGCAGGGGGACTAGCGGGGACCACACAGATACGCAGTATTTT. Translating it yields CASRGTSGDHTDTQYF.